A single sample gave rise to the 30 T cell receptor beta chains below, sequenced in a study of CXCR3-negative and CXCR3-positive naive CD8 T cells. All TRB cDNA libraries came from 5' RACE performed with UMI labels. With the 5' RACE reads reprocessed, TCRdb shows one record per CDR3 protein and no DNA. Its clone listing holds 90,000 to 95,000 distinct CDR3 sequences. What was sequenced was naive CXCR3- CD8+ T cells from blood. Subset of the sample: CD45RO-CCR7+CD27+CD95- naive CD8+ T cells lacking CXCR3 (TNR3-). The receptors originated from a human donor in good health. Some clones in this sample may be carry-over from other donors' samples.

The chain uses TRBV28 and TRBJ2-4; without DNA, the TCRdb call of TRBD2 cannot be checked. CDR1 is MDHEN, CDR2 SYDVKM, per germline. The CDR3 has 15 residues. The CDR3: CASSLAGFGSNIQYF.

The chain is built from TRBV12-3 or TRBV12-4 and TRBJ1-2. The CDR3 runs 13 residues. The chain's CDR3 is CASSSTEGYGYTF.

The J gene is TRBJ2-6, the V gene TRBV15. Looked up from germline, CDR1 is LNHNV and CDR2 is YYDKDF (reference sequence). This CDR3 region has 15 residues. This chain's CDR3 is CATSRVSSGANVLTF.

The J gene is TRBJ2-7, the V gene TRBV5-1; TCRdb reports TRBD2, a call that lacks DNA to check it against. This CDR3 region has 15 residues. The germline gives CDR1 SGHRS, CDR2 YFSETQ. CDR3: CASSPGDSKVGEQYF.

V usage is TRBV12-3 or TRBV12-4 and J usage is TRBJ1-2. CDR3 length: 14 residues. The CDR3 is CASSPWGGSYGYTF.

This rearrangement joins TRBV7-9 to TRBJ1-1; checking the TCRdb D call of TRBD1 is not possible without DNA. Germline CDR1 reads SEHNR; CDR2 reads FQNEAQ (reference sequence). The CDR3 has 15 residues. Here the CDR3 reads CASSHKTGSSTEAFF.

The rearrangement joins TRBV7-6 to TRBJ2-2; TCRdb selects TRBD1, and the lack of DNA leaves this call unchecked. The CDR3 runs to 14 residues. Germline V gene lookup returns CDR1 SGHVS and CDR2 FNYEAQ. The CDR3 loop reads CASSFQGTTGELFF.

The CDR3 region is CASSQGSSGGAGELFF. The chain carries TRBV3-1 and TRBJ2-2; as DNA is missing, the TRBD2 call by TCRdb cannot be tested. Germline CDR1 and CDR2: LGHDT and YNNKEL (reference sequence). CDR3 size: 16 residues. Combining the CDR3 with reference TRBV3-1 and TRBJ2-2 gives the whole variable domain DTAVSQTPKYLVTQMGNDKSIKCEQNLGHDTMYWYKQDSKKFLKIMFSYNNKELIINETVPNRFSPKSPDKAHLNLHINSLELGDSAVYFCASSQGSSGGAGELFFGEGSRLTVL.

This chain links TRBV20-1 with TRBJ1-1; TCRdb outputs TRBD1, but without DNA this stays unchecked. CDR3 size: 13 residues. Germline lookup yields CDR1 DFQATT and CDR2 SNEGSKA (reference sequence). The CDR3 protein is CRGVGDKNTEAFF.

The V call is TRBV7-9, the J call TRBJ2-5; the TRBD1 assignment by TCRdb is unverifiable without DNA. Germline lookup yields CDR1 SEHNR and CDR2 FQNEAQ (reference sequence). The CDR3 sequence is 14 residues long. CDR3: CASTPAPSGETQYF. Combining the CDR3 with reference TRBV7-9 and TRBJ2-5 gives the whole variable domain DTGVSQNPRHKITKRGQNVTFRCDPISEHNRLYWYRQTLGQGPEFLTYFQNEAQLEKSRLLSDRFSAERPKGSFSTLEIQRTEQGDSAMYLCASTPAPSGETQYFGPGTRLLVL.

The J gene is TRBJ2-7, the V gene TRBV13; no DNA is available, so the TRBD1 call from TCRdb remains unchecked. Germline V gene data show CDR1 as PRHDT and CDR2 as FYEKMQ (reference sequence). The CDR3 has 14 residues. The CDR3 sequence: CASSSPDTTYEQYF.

J is TRBJ2-7 and V is TRBV5-1; TCRdb outputs TRBD2, but without DNA this stays unchecked. Per germline, CDR1 SGHRS and CDR2 YFSETQ. The CDR3 runs 16 residues. The CDR3 here is CASSLGTRTVSYEQYF.

This chain links TRBV5-1 with TRBJ2-1; no DNA is available, so the TRBD1 call from TCRdb remains unchecked. The germline V gene has CDR1 SGHRS and CDR2 YFSETQ. The CDR3 runs to 15 residues. This CDR3 is CASSLLSGRYNEQFF.

V usage is TRBV28 and J usage is TRBJ2-7; TCRdb returns TRBD2, unconfirmable since there is no DNA. CDR3 size: 14 residues. CDR1 is MDHEN, CDR2 SYDVKM, per germline. CDR3 sequence: CASSSPGLAPEQYF.

The chain has TRBV7-3 and TRBJ1-2; TCRdb picks TRBD1, but there is no DNA to check that call. The germline gives CDR1 SGHTA, CDR2 FQGTGA. The length of the CDR3 is 16 residues. CDR3 in amino acids: CASSSRATGPNYGYTF.

V usage is TRBV6-2 or TRBV6-3 and J usage is TRBJ2-7. CDR1 and CDR2 from the germline V gene are MNHEY and SVGEGT. The CDR3 totals 13 residues. The CDR3 sequence: CATEDRNSYEQYF.

The chain links TRBV28 to TRBJ2-1; the TRBD2 assignment by TCRdb is unverifiable without DNA. The CDR3 is 17 residues long. Per the germline V gene, CDR1 is MDHEN and CDR2 is SYDVKM. The CDR3 protein is CASSPSHGFSFYNEQFF.

The chain links TRBV19 to TRBJ2-2; TCRdb returns TRBD2, unconfirmable since there is no DNA. The CDR3 sequence is 17 residues long. The germline V gene has CDR1 LNHDA and CDR2 SQIVND (reference sequence). This CDR3 is CASSILGTSGFAGELFF.

This chain links TRBV12-3 or TRBV12-4 with TRBJ2-7. The length of the CDR3 is 15 residues. This chain's CDR3 is CASSLAPPGPYEQYF.

The chain has TRBV5-6 and TRBJ2-7; TCRdb proposes TRBD2, but this gene call is untestable without DNA. The CDR3 contains 17 residues. Germline-derived CDR1 and CDR2 are SGHDT and YYEEEE. The CDR3 loop reads CASSLWGLAGGTYEQYF.

The chain joins TRBV4-2 to TRBJ2-7; TCRdb calls TRBD1, which cannot be checked without DNA. The CDR3 length is 17 residues. The germline CDR1 and CDR2 sequences are LGHNA and YNFKEQ. CDR3 in amino acids: CASSQDPRTGYIYEQYF.

The rearrangement joins TRBV4-2 to TRBJ1-2; the D call from TCRdb, TRBD1, cannot be confirmed without DNA. Germline V gene data show CDR1 as LGHNA and CDR2 as YNFKEQ. This CDR3 contains 17 residues. CDR3 amino acids: CASSQAKVGGQGDGYTF.

The chain is built from TRBV29-1 and TRBJ2-6; TCRdb proposes TRBD1, but this gene call is untestable without DNA. Germline V CDR1 and CDR2: SQVTM, ANQGSEA. There are 16 residues in the CDR3. CDR3 sequence: CSVEDRVFSGANVLTF.

This chain links TRBV7-2 with TRBJ1-1; the D call of TRBD1 rests on TCRdb alone, since no DNA is present to check it. The CDR3 contains 13 residues. Germline assignment: CDR1 SGHTA and CDR2 FQGNSA. CDR3 protein: CASSLEGFGEAFF.

The genes are TRBV14 and TRBJ2-1. The CDR3 totals 12 residues. Germline lookup yields CDR1 SGHDN and CDR2 FVKESK. CDR3 loop: CASGPHPTEQFF.

The chain combines TRBV7-6 with TRBJ2-5. CDR1 and CDR2 (germline): SGHVS, FNYEAQ. CDR3 size: 13 residues. The CDR3 spells CASSPMTWETQYF.

The CDR3: CASSRLAGGEYEQFF. This chain uses TRBV11-2 with TRBJ2-1; the TRBD2 assignment by TCRdb is unverifiable without DNA. This CDR3 region has 15 residues. Germline CDR1 and CDR2: SGHAT and FQNNGV.

This chain uses TRBV29-1 with TRBJ2-3; TCRdb selects TRBD2, and the lack of DNA leaves this call unchecked. The CDR3 sequence is 13 residues long. Germline CDR1 and CDR2: SQVTM and ANQGSEA. CDR3 residues: CSVDLAGTDTQYF.

V usage is TRBV16 and J usage is TRBJ2-1; TCRdb reports TRBD1, a call that lacks DNA to check it against. Germline CDR1 is KGHSY and CDR2 is FQNENV. CDR3 length equals 12 residues. The CDR3 region is CASEEGGDEQFF.

The chain employs TRBV5-1 and TRBJ2-7. CDR1 is SGHRS, CDR2 YFSETQ, per germline. There are 14 residues in the CDR3. CDR3 amino acids: CASSSGLISYEQYF. Combining the CDR3 with reference TRBV5-1 and TRBJ2-7 gives the whole variable domain KAGVTQTPRYLIKTRGQQVTLSCSPISGHRSVSWYQQTPGQGLQFLFEYFSETQRNKGNFPGRFSGRQFSNSRSEMNVSTLELGDSALYLCASSSGLISYEQYFGPGTRLTVT.